Shown below are 25 T cell receptor beta chains from a single sample sequenced in a study of T cell repertoires in cytomegalovirus infection. TCRdb used MiXCR to reprocess the reads, holding one entry per CDR3 protein. Of about 63,000 distinct CDR3 sequences in the sample, 20% to 25% were seen once. These TCRs are of unknown antigen specificity. The sample in question was CD8+ T cells from cultured PBMCs, obtained from culture after CMV antigen stimulation. The receptors stem from a human donor in good health (CMV status not recorded). Some clones in this sample may be carry-over from other donors' samples.

The chain couples TRBV7-9 to TRBJ2-1; D is possibly TRBD2 (6 bases). Per the germline V gene, CDR1 is SEHNR and CDR2 is FQNEAQ (reference sequence). CDR3 size: 16 residues. Trimming took 5 bases from V and 0 from J, leaving 14 bases between them. The CDR3: CASSEKGTVSYNEQFF. The CDR3 bases are TGTGCCAGCAGCGAAAAGGGGACTGTCTCCTACAATGAGCAGTTCTTC.

This clonotype came up a few times. The J gene is TRBJ1-6, the V gene TRBV7-2; no reliable D call. The CDR3 loop spans 11 amino acids. Looked up from germline, CDR1 is SGHTA and CDR2 is FQGNSA. The ends were cut back, 1 base at V and 12 bases at J, with 4 bases in the middle. The CDR3 is CASSLGGPLHF. The CDR3 nucleotides read TGTGCCAGCAGCTTAGGAGGACCCCTCCACTTT.

The chain couples TRBV27 to TRBJ2-1; D uncertain. V lost 9 bases to trimming and J lost 7 bases, with 10 bases between them. The V gene's germline CDR1 is MNHEY and CDR2 SMNVEV (reference sequence). The CDR3 totals 11 residues. The CDR3 DNA follows: TGTGCCAGTTCAACCTGGAATGAGCAGTTCTTC. It encodes CASSTWNEQFF.

This clonotype was found a few times. The genes are TRBV7-9 and TRBJ1-6, with 7 bases lining up with TRBD1. This CDR3 has 17 amino acids. Germline assignment: CDR1 SEHNR and CDR2 FQNEAQ (reference sequence). V gave up 5 bases and J gave up 0 bases; unmatched junction bases: 7. The CDR3 nucleotides read TGTGCCAGCAGCGGACAGGACTCCAGCTCCTATAATTCACCCCTCCACTTT. It yields the protein CASSGQDSSSYNSPLHF.

This sequence joins TRBV9 and TRBJ2-7; D unclear. This CDR3 is built from 13 residues. Looked up from germline, CDR1 is SGDLS and CDR2 is YYNGEE. The germline V and J ends were trimmed by 0 bases and 3 bases, with 7 bases remaining between them. CDR3 region: CASSVGGNYEQYF. CDR3 coding DNA: TGTGCCAGCAGCGTAGGGGGAAACTACGAGCAGTACTTC.

This clonotype has a handful of counts. The rearrangement uses TRBV25-1 and TRBJ1-5, with D perhaps TRBD1 (5 bases). The CDR3 sequence is 13 residues long. Germline CDR1 and CDR2: MGHDK and SYGVNS. The V end was cut by 3 bases, the J end by 4 bases, with 7 bases between. Written as DNA, the CDR3 is TGTGCCAGCAGTGACGAGGGGAATCAGCCCCAGCATTTT. This encodes CASSDEGNQPQHF.

This clonotype was counted between two and nine times. V gene TRBV19 combines with J gene TRBJ2-1; D possibly matches TRBD1 or TRBD2 (5 bases each). The CDR3 length is 15 residues. Germline V CDR1 and CDR2: LNHDA, SQIVND (reference sequence). Trimming took off 4 bases at V and 0 bases at J, with 10 bases between the two ends. The CDR3 coding sequence is TGTGCCAGTAGTAGGGACGTCGTCTCCTACAATGAGCAGTTCTTC. It specifies CASSRDVVSYNEQFF.

The chain employs TRBV4-1 and TRBJ2-5, with TRBD1 matching 8 bases. Germline lookup yields CDR1 MGHRA and CDR2 YSYEKL. The CDR3 has 16 amino acids. J gave up 4 bases and V 1 base, and 8 bases lay outside the gene matches. The CDR3, as DNA: TGCGCCAGCAGCCAAGTTATTCAAGGACAGGGAGAGACCCAGTACTTC. Protein: CASSQVIQGQGETQYF.

This clonotype turned up a few times. The chain recombines TRBV14 with TRBJ1-1; D is possibly TRBD1 (6 bases). V was shortened by 4 bases and J by 0 bases, with 12 bases between the two germline ends. This CDR3 comprises 15 residues. Germline V gene data show CDR1 as SGHDN and CDR2 as FVKESK. In DNA form, the CDR3 reads TGTGCCAGCAGCCCCCGACAGGTTATGAACACTGAAGCTTTCTTT. Protein: CASSPRQVMNTEAFF.

This clonotype was detected only once. The chain uses TRBV6-1 and TRBJ2-7; 8 bases line up with TRBD1. V was clipped by 6 bases and J by 2 bases; unmatched bases: 3. The CDR3 sequence is 13 residues long. Germline lookup yields CDR1 MNHNS and CDR2 SASEGT. CDR3 in DNA: TGTGCCAGCAGACCGGGACAGGCCTACGAGCAGTACTTC. Translation: CASRPGQAYEQYF.

This clonotype was picked up a small number of times. The chain uses TRBV12-3 or TRBV12-4 and TRBJ1-5; D might be TRBD1 (5 bases). The germline V and J ends were trimmed by 1 base and 9 bases, with 19 bases remaining between them. The CDR3 has 16 amino acids. CDR3 loop: CASSLGSEGFLGPQHF. The CDR3 DNA is TGTGCCAGCAGTTTAGGGTCAGAGGGGTTTTTGGGGCCCCAGCATTTT.

This clonotype was detected a few times. The CDR3 DNA reads TGTGCCAGCTCTCATGGGGGCTCAGATGAAAAACTGTTTTTT. Translated, it gives CASSHGGSDEKLFF. The chain carries TRBV12-3 or TRBV12-4 and TRBJ1-4, with a tentative D call TRBD1 (6 bases). The CDR3 spans 14 residues. V was shortened by 8 bases and J by 6 bases, with 16 bases between the two germline ends.

The CDR3 DNA reads TGTGCCAGCAGTTTCCCGGGGACTAACACTGAAGCTTTCTTT. Translated, it gives CASSFPGTNTEAFF. The V and J genes are TRBV6-2 or TRBV6-3 and TRBJ1-1; possibly TRBD1 for D (5 bases). V dropped 4 bases and J dropped 2 bases, with 11 bases sitting between them. The length of the CDR3 is 14 residues. Germline CDR1 reads MNHEY; CDR2 reads SVGEGT.

This clonotype was detected only a few times. The J gene is TRBJ2-7, the V gene TRBV4-3; TRBD2 matches 10 bases. CDR1 and CDR2 from the germline V gene are LGHNA and YSLEER. The CDR3 is 18 residues long. V was pared by 1 base and J by 2 bases, with 11 bases of the junction left unmatched. This chain's CDR3 is CASSQVWETSGYPYEQYF. In nucleotides, the CDR3 is TGCGCCAGCAGCCAAGTATGGGAGACTAGCGGGTACCCCTACGAGCAGTACTTC.

This clonotype occurred a few times. This sequence joins TRBV6-1 and TRBJ2-3; possible D gene TRBD1, 5 bases. The V end was cut by 6 bases, the J end by 9 bases, with 16 bases between. The CDR3 is made up of 13 amino acids. Germline CDR1 reads MNHNS; CDR2 reads SASEGT. CDR3 sequence reads: CASSLGGATTQYF. DNA of the CDR3: TGTGCCAGCAGCCTAGGTGGGGCCACGACGCAGTATTTT.

The J gene is TRBJ2-2, the V gene TRBV7-6; possible D gene TRBD1, 6 bases. Germline CDR1 is SGHVS and CDR2 is FNYEAQ. V shed 0 bases and J shed 8 bases, with 13 bases lying between them. The CDR3 length is 15 residues. The CDR3 bases are TGTGCCAGCAGCTTAGCCCCGGACAGACTGGGGGAGCTGTTTTTT. Protein: CASSLAPDRLGELFF.

The chain carries TRBV5-6 and TRBJ2-2; D might be TRBD2 (5 bases). The germline V gene encodes CDR1 SGHDT and CDR2 YYEEEE. Between the trimmed V and J ends, which lost 4 bases and 6 bases, there was a span of 19 bases. The CDR3 contains 16 residues. The CDR3 sequence is CASSLGWGERAGELFF. The CDR3 bases are TGTGCCAGCAGCCTGGGCTGGGGAGAGCGCGCCGGGGAGCTGTTTTTT.

The chain employs TRBV7-2 and TRBJ1-2; no definite D call. The CDR3 spans 17 residues. V was trimmed by 2 bases and J by 6 bases, leaving 22 bases between them. Germline assignment: CDR1 SGHTA and CDR2 FQGNSA. DNA for the CDR3: TGTGCCAGCAGCTTAAATAGACTTAACCCTAAAAGGGATGGCTACACCTTC. Its protein product is CASSLNRLNPKRDGYTF.

This clonotype has only one observation. The rearrangement uses TRBV19 and TRBJ1-5; 8 bases map to TRBD1. This CDR3 region has 16 residues. The germline V gene encodes CDR1 LNHDA and CDR2 SQIVND (reference sequence). V trimming: 5 bases; J trimming: 4 bases; junction bases outside the gene matches: 10. CDR3 bases: TGTGCCAGTAGTCCGCGGACAGGGCGAAGGAATCAGCCCCAGCATTTT. Encoded protein: CASSPRTGRRNQPQHF.

This clonotype showed up many times. This rearrangement joins TRBV7-9 to TRBJ2-7, with TRBD1 matching over 7 bases. V lost 5 bases to trimming and J lost 2 bases; unmatched junction nucleotides: 3. CDR3 length equals 13 residues. In germline, CDR1 is SEHNR, CDR2 FQNEAQ (reference sequence). As DNA, the CDR3 is TGTGCCAGCAGCCACGGACAGGCCTACGAGCAGTACTTC. It is translated as CASSHGQAYEQYF.

The chain employs TRBV4-1 and TRBJ1-6; D remains unclear. This CDR3 is built from 11 residues. The germline V gene has CDR1 MGHRA and CDR2 YSYEKL. Trimming stripped 1 base from V and 9 bases from J, with 1 base between. The CDR3 DNA reads TGCGCCAGCAGCCAAGGTTCACCCCTCCACTTT. Protein sequence: CASSQGSPLHF.

The J gene is TRBJ2-1, the V gene TRBV7-8; the match to TRBD2 covers 7 bases. Germline V gives CDR1 SGHVS, CDR2 FQNEAQ. This CDR3 spans 17 amino acids. J gave up 1 base and V 5 bases, and 11 bases lay outside the gene matches. CDR3 protein: CASSNLGSGESYNEQFF. The CDR3 nucleotides read TGTGCCAGCAGCAATTTAGGGAGCGGGGAATCCTACAATGAGCAGTTCTTC.

This clonotype came up a few times. The chain employs TRBV7-2 and TRBJ1-5; tentatively, D is TRBD1 (5 bases). Germline V CDR1 and CDR2: SGHTA, FQGNSA. With 3 bases removed from V and 8 bases from J, the gap between germline ends came to 11 bases. This CDR3 spans 13 amino acids. In DNA, the CDR3 is TGTGCCAGCAGCTTCAGGGTCAGGGAGCCCCAGCATTTT. It yields the protein CASSFRVREPQHF.

The chain has TRBV6-2 or TRBV6-3 and TRBJ1-5, with 9 bases that match TRBD1. V gave up 2 bases and J gave up 2 bases; unmatched junction bases: 7. CDR1 is MNHEY, CDR2 SVGEGT, per germline. The CDR3 has 17 residues. The CDR3 here is CASSYQGQGRGNQPQHF. The DNA of the CDR3 is TGTGCCAGCAGTTACCAGGGACAGGGAAGAGGCAATCAGCCCCAGCATTTT.

This clonotype turned up a few times. The V and J genes are TRBV27 and TRBJ1-1; D perhaps matches TRBD1 (6 bases). Germline-derived CDR1 and CDR2 are MNHEY and SMNVEV (reference sequence). The germline V and J ends were trimmed by 6 bases and 4 bases, with 15 bases remaining between them. The CDR3 consists of 14 residues. CDR3 in amino acids: CASSLQGYGTEAFF. As DNA, the CDR3 is TGTGCCAGCAGCCTACAGGGCTACGGCACTGAAGCTTTCTTT.